This T cell receptor beta chain originates from a study of blood T cell repertoires in COVID-19. Study-level information: The samples span acute and convalescent COVID-19 from the United States, Italy and Spain. T cells, B-cell-depleted T cells, or PBMCs provided the cDNA or gDNA that served as material.

The CDR3 contains 15 residues. The ends lost 3 bases at V and 7 bases at J; junction bases unmatched: 7. Looked up from germline, CDR1 is KGHSH and CDR2 is LQKENI. Methods used by the authors: By means of reference gene primer amplification, nucleated cell counts were estimated. The data were produced by immunoSEQ multiplex PCR, yet TCRdb's version contains in-frame clones alone and is incomplete. V and J calls and clone size are copied from that table; D and trimming were computed from the DNA. The sample lists under 300,000 clones; roughly 86% were seen once. This TCR came from a man aged 50-60 years with acute or convalescent COVID-19. The specimen sequenced was peripheral blood. This chain links TRBV18 with TRBJ2-1; 9 bases align to TRBD2. CDR3 coding DNA: TGTGCCAGCTCACCGGCTAGCGGGAAGCGAAATGAGCAGTTCTTC. Protein sequence: CASSPASGKRNEQFF.